This T cell receptor beta chain is drawn from a study of blood T cell repertoires in COVID-19. Original handling: Researchers report that nucleated cell counts were estimated from reference gene primer amplification. Libraries were prepared by immunoSEQ multiplex PCR; TCRdb keeps only in-frame clonotypes and omits some of them. D and trimming come from the DNA, and the V and J calls and clone size come from that table. This sample yields 300,000 to 450,000 clones, of which approximately 84% are seen a single time; roughly 1% belongs to the top ten. The count of this clone is one. Participants, about 18 to 100 years old, spanned fewer than 25 US areas. Trimming stripped 3 bases from V and 6 bases from J, with 6 bases between. This CDR3 spans 11 amino acids. CDR1 and CDR2 from the germline V gene are DFQATT and SNEGSKA (reference sequence).

The genes are TRBV20-1 and TRBJ2-1; no firm D call. The TCR sequence derives from a woman in her thirties who had recovered from COVID-19. Sequenced sample: PBMCs or T cells enriched from blood (not recorded which). The CDR3 coding sequence is TGCAGTGCTAGCTACCTCAATGAGCAGTTCTTC. This sequence encodes CSASYLNEQFF.